Listed here is a single T cell receptor beta chain. Its antigen is unknown. No base quality values were provided; no much bigger clone lies one nucleotide off. TCRbeta CDR3 regions were amplified from genomic DNA by means of the immunoSEQ Assay, a bias-controlled multiplex PCR. The study's own analysis went as follows. The number of nucleated cells in each sample was estimated from the amplification of reference gene primers within the assay. Sequence reads were collapsed and filtered to measure the absolute abundance of every unique TCRbeta CDR3 rearrangement. For each sample, productive Simpson clonality was calculated by taking the square root of Simpson's diversity index across productive rearrangements. The source is immuneACCESS, and TCRdb retained only in-frame sequences with V and J called. Part of the clones is not carried over; for the studies checked, unresolved V genes explain less than half of this, and the remainder is unexplained. The V and J calls and clone size are taken from that table; D and trimming were inferred from the DNA. This sample lists nearly 200,000 clones; more than 70% were detected once. The ten top clones hold approximately 7.6% of the sample.

This sample is part of a study of blood T cell repertoires in COVID-19 (dated by TCRdb to 2020 to 2022). For the study in its entirety: Samples covering the acute and convalescent phases of COVID-19 were provided by collaborators in the United States, Italy and Spain. Deeply sampled blood TCRbeta repertoires from subjects exposed to, actively infected with, or recovered from COVID-19 were included in the dataset. The repertoires were released in a freely available public database intended as a resource for research on the immune response to SARS-CoV-2. The prospective study material was composed of cDNA or gDNA derived from T cells, B-cell-depleted T cells, or PBMCs. HLA class I and class II types, where available, came from metadata supplied by the sample provider rather than from assay-based typing. Samples came from the ongoing ImmuneRACE study (first 160 participants) plus 1,254 subjects from 6 global collaborators. Sample metadata almost always included a de-identified subject ID, COVID-19 status, age in years and sex. The paper as a whole reports these results and caveats: The amount of clinical and demographic metadata varied by source and participant and was provided uncurated.

In the prospective study, participants were about 18 to 100 years old, resided in under 30 geographic areas of the United States, and were enrolled through a virtual design. In the prospective study, participants were assigned to cohorts based on the clinical history participants reported in a screening survey and a study questionnaire. Recovered participants in ImmuneRACE Cohort 3 were defined by two consecutive negative NP/OP PCR tests, clearance by a healthcare professional, or resolution of symptoms. Each participant in the prospective study had whole blood, serum and a nasopharyngeal or oropharyngeal swab collected by mobile phlebotomists. Prospective study participants could optionally give additional blood draws and questionnaires over an approximately two-month period. Blood samples from the prospective study were shipped frozen or at room temperature prior to DNA extraction. The CDR3 goes from the cysteine to the phenylalanine over 15 residues. Solely the CDR3 DNA is kept, with 45 bases framed from the first base. In the germline V gene, CDR1 corresponds to SGHRS and CDR2 to YFSETQ. V is cut by 4 bases and J by 0 bases, and the space between the germline ends is 12 bases.

Here the chain combines TRBV5-1 and TRBJ2-3; TRBD2 is a possible D gene, resting on 5 matching bases. The sequence was obtained from a woman aged 18-29 years who had recovered from COVID-19. The sequenced sample consisted of PBMCs or T cells enriched from blood (not recorded which). The CDR3 loop reads CASSAASPSTDTQYF. The base sequence is TGCGCCAGCAGCGCCGCTAGCCCTAGCACAGATACGCAGTATTTT.